Described below is a single T cell receptor (beta chain) sequence and its context. What it recognizes is unknown. Only in-frame clones appear in the TCRdb table, and some are missing; sequencing was by immunoSEQ multiplex PCR. Among about 20,000 clones, almost 85% were seen once, and the ten largest hold roughly 13%. The sample belongs to a study of a mutant IDH1 vaccine in newly diagnosed glioma. About the study: There were 62.5% males and about 38% females among treated patients, whose mean age was about 44 years.

Documented time point: week 23, last vaccination. A single vaccine dose contained 300 ug of mutant IDH1 20-mer peptide, and topical imiquimod was used with it. CDR1 is MNHEY, CDR2 SVGAGI, per germline. The CDR3 runs to 15 residues. Trimming cost V 2 bases and J 7 bases; bases outside gene matches: 7. The sample consisted of PBMCs, taken from a glioma patient whose treatment included an IDH1 peptide vaccine. This clonotype was obtained from a man in his thirties or forties with glioma. V gene TRBV6-5 combines with J gene TRBJ2-1, with 8 bases that match TRBD1. In nucleotides, the CDR3 is TGTGCCAGCAGTTACGTGCAGGGGGCGGGTAATGAGCAGTTCTTC. Protein: CASSYVQGAGNEQFF.